The 21 T cell receptor beta chains presented below share a single source sample, sequenced in a study of early T cells in non-severe SARS-CoV-2 infection. One entry per CDR3 protein, called by TCRdb with MiXCR from the 5' RACE reads. The top ten hold roughly 5.4% of the sample, which has fewer than 25,000 distinct CDR3 sequences, 3.6% seen once. Input material: whole blood. These receptors originate from an adult who was a healthcare worker with PCR-confirmed SARS-CoV-2 infection or an uninfected control (not recorded which).

This clonotype was found many times. The chain links TRBV6-2 or TRBV6-3 to TRBJ1-1; TRBD1 might be the D (6 bases). CDR1 is MNHEY, CDR2 SVGEGT, per germline. The CDR3 has 11 amino acids. V lost 7 bases and J lost 11, with 14 bases in between. CDR3 amino acids: CASNLPGAAFF. CDR3 sequence (DNA): TGTGCCAGCAATTTACCGGGGGCGGCTTTCTTT.

The sample holds many counts of this clonotype. The chain uses TRBV12-3 or TRBV12-4 and TRBJ1-1; tentatively, D is TRBD1 (5 bases). The V and J ends lost 5 bases and 4 bases respectively, with 20 bases between them. The CDR3 spans 16 residues. CDR3 loop: CASSPLRSRGSTEAFF. In nucleotides, the CDR3 is TGTGCCAGCAGTCCCCTCCGGTCTAGGGGTAGCACTGAAGCTTTCTTT.

This clonotype was seen at least ten times. V gene TRBV20-1 combines with J gene TRBJ2-7; TRBD2 aligns across 8 bases. Germline V gene data show CDR1 as DFQATT and CDR2 as SNEGSKA (reference sequence). This CDR3 is 14 amino acids long. V lost 0 bases and J lost 3; bases outside the gene matches: 4. CDR3 region: CSARDSGGIYEQYF. In nucleotides, the CDR3 is TGCAGTGCTAGAGATTCGGGGGGGATCTACGAGCAGTACTTC.

This clonotype was seen repeatedly, ten times or more. The junction departs from germline at one end; a sequencing error may be responsible. The chain carries TRBV13 and TRBJ1-2, with 7 bases fitting TRBD1. Looked up from germline, CDR1 is PRHDT and CDR2 is FYEKMQ (reference sequence). The CDR3 spans 15 residues. Here the CDR3 reads CASTLRITGDYGYTF. DNA of the CDR3: TGTGCCAGCACCTTAAGGATAACAGGGGACTATGGCTACACCTTC.

This clonotype was counted many times. The J gene is TRBJ1-5, the V gene TRBV7-6; TRBD1 matches 12 bases. The V segment lost 1 base and the J segment 6 bases; nucleotides outside the gene matches: 4. This CDR3 spans 16 amino acids. Germline V CDR1 and CDR2: SGHVS, FNYEAQ. The DNA of the CDR3 is TGTGCCAGCAGCTTAGAGGGGACAGGGGGCGGTCAGCCCCAGCATTTT. Residues: CASSLEGTGGGQPQHF.

The sample holds many counts of this clonotype. This chain connects TRBV9 to TRBJ1-4; 9 nucleotides align to TRBD1. Trimming took 0 bases from V and 7 from J; bases not matched to a gene: 7. The CDR3 has 16 residues. CDR1 and CDR2 from the germline V gene are SGDLS and YYNGEE. CDR3: CASSVGGQGPGEKLFF. The CDR3 DNA reads as TGTGCCAGCAGCGTAGGGGGACAGGGCCCTGGTGAAAAACTGTTTTTT.

This clonotype was counted many times. This sequence joins TRBV6-1 and TRBJ2-3; no clear D. This CDR3 comprises 13 residues. V lost 6 bases, J lost 1 base, and 8 bases lay in between. CDR1 is MNHNS, CDR2 SASEGT, per germline. CDR3 nucleotide sequence: TGTGCCAGCAGATTGAGTGGCACAGATACGCAGTATTTT. It specifies CASRLSGTDTQYF.

This clonotype was counted at least ten times. This chain connects TRBV5-1 to TRBJ2-1; D is unresolved. The CDR3 sequence is 13 residues long. Germline values: CDR1 SGHRS, CDR2 YFSETQ. V was shortened by 0 bases and J by 9 bases, with 10 bases between the two germline ends. CDR3 residues: CASSLAGRSEQFF. CDR3 DNA sequence: TGCGCCAGCAGCTTGGCCGGCAGGTCTGAGCAGTTCTTC.

The sample holds a few counts of this clonotype. The chain combines TRBV12-3 or TRBV12-4 with TRBJ2-1; 10 positions agree with TRBD2. This CDR3 has 16 amino acids. Unmatched junction bases numbered 7, after V lost 1 base and J lost 7 bases. The CDR3 protein is CASSLVAGGGGNEQFF. DNA for the CDR3: TGTGCCAGCAGTTTAGTAGCGGGAGGCGGGGGGAATGAGCAGTTCTTC.

This clonotype showed up just a few times. The CDR3 region has the DNA TGTGCCAGCAGTTACTCCCAAGGGACTGAAGCTTTCTTT. This codes for CASSYSQGTEAFF. J is TRBJ1-1 and V is TRBV6-6, with D hard to call. V shed 0 bases and J shed 5 bases, with 7 bases lying between them. The CDR3 is 13 amino acids. Germline CDR1 and CDR2: MNHNY and SVGAGI (reference sequence).

There are many counts of this clonotype. This sequence joins TRBV4-2 and TRBJ2-3, with D tentatively TRBD1 or TRBD2 (5 bases each). Trimming took 4 bases from V and 2 from J, leaving 10 bases between them. Germline V gene lookup returns CDR1 LGHNA and CDR2 YNFKEQ. The CDR3 loop spans 14 amino acids. This CDR3 reads CASSRPGTTDTQYF. CDR3 sequence (DNA): TGTGCCAGCAGCCGACCGGGGACCACAGATACGCAGTATTTT.

There are many counts of this clonotype. The chain carries TRBV29-1 and TRBJ2-3; D is unclear. The CDR3 is made up of 14 amino acids. The germline CDR1 and CDR2 sequences are SQVTM and ANQGSEA. V dropped 5 bases and J dropped 0 bases, with 12 bases sitting between them. The CDR3 bases are TGCAGCGTTTCACGGAACCCTAGCACAGATACGCAGTATTTT. Residues: CSVSRNPSTDTQYF.

The table lists this clonotype with a few counts. This chain uses TRBV24-1 with TRBJ2-1, with a possible D match to TRBD2 (6 bases). The CDR3 runs 16 residues. Between the trimmed V and J ends, which lost 7 bases and 5 bases, there was a span of 20 bases. Germline CDR1 KGHDR, CDR2 SFDVKD. CDR3 loop: CATSERGGIGDNEQFF. The CDR3 region has the DNA TGTGCCACCAGCGAACGAGGCGGGATTGGGGACAATGAGCAGTTCTTC.

This clonotype showed up just a few times. The CDR3, as DNA: TGTGCCAGCAGCCCAAGACTAGCGGGGGCAGATACGCAGTATTTT. Its protein product is CASSPRLAGADTQYF. The rearrangement links TRBV9 to TRBJ2-3; TRBD2 aligns across 12 bases. CDR1 and CDR2 from the germline V gene are SGDLS and YYNGEE. The CDR3 runs to 15 residues. V lost 4 bases to trimming and J lost 4 bases; unmatched junction nucleotides: 4.

This clonotype is deemed medium-sized. This chain joins TRBV3-1 and TRBJ1-5, with D perhaps matching TRBD1 (5 bases). The CDR3 is made up of 15 amino acids. V dropped 0 bases and J dropped 6 bases, with 12 bases sitting between them. In germline, CDR1 is LGHDT, CDR2 YNNKEL (reference sequence). The CDR3 loop is CASSQDPRAVQPQHF. CDR3 in DNA: TGTGCCAGCAGCCAAGATCCCAGGGCCGTTCAGCCCCAGCATTTT.

This clonotype is medium-sized by share. V usage is TRBV29-1 and J usage is TRBJ2-1; 7 nucleotides align to TRBD2. Unmatched junction bases numbered 7, after V lost 6 bases and J lost 5 bases. From germline, CDR1 is SQVTM and CDR2 ANQGSEA. The CDR3 totals 13 residues. CDR3 sequence: CSVSGGTNNEQFF. The CDR3 nucleotides are TGCAGCGTCTCGGGAGGCACGAACAATGAGCAGTTCTTC.

The table lists this clonotype with many counts. J is TRBJ1-2 and V is TRBV20-1, with 7 bases that match TRBD1. Germline V gene data show CDR1 as DFQATT and CDR2 as SNEGSKA (reference sequence). CDR3 length: 15 residues. The J segment lost 3 bases and the V segment lost 0 bases, leaving 7 bases of the junction unmatched. The CDR3 coding sequence is TGCAGTGCTAGAGATCGGAGAGGGGGCTACTATGGCTACACCTTC. Its translation: CSARDRRGGYYGYTF.

At least ten counts were recorded for this clonotype. The chain recombines TRBV7-9 with TRBJ2-7; D possibly uses TRBD1 or TRBD2 (5 bases each). V shed 5 bases and J shed 0 bases, with 14 bases lying between them. Germline V gene sequence: CDR1 SEHNR, CDR2 FQNEAQ (reference sequence). The CDR3 is 15 amino acids. The CDR3 here is CASSPRRGTSYEQYF. Written as DNA, the CDR3 is TGTGCCAGCAGCCCTCGGCGTGGGACCTCCTACGAGCAGTACTTC.

The chain recombines TRBV7-9 with TRBJ1-2, with D tentatively TRBD1 (6 bases). CDR1 is SEHNR and CDR2 is FQNEAQ in the germline V gene (reference sequence). CDR3 length equals 15 residues. V lost 1 base, J lost 4 bases, and 13 bases lay in between. The CDR3 DNA is TGTGCCAGCAGCTTAGAACAGGGCGGCGCCTATGGCTACACCTTC. Protein: CASSLEQGGAYGYTF.

This clonotype appeared a few times. V is TRBV28 and J is TRBJ2-6; D gene unclear. The length of the CDR3 is 14 residues. Trimming pared 7 bases from V and 6 bases from J, leaving 13 bases between. The germline V gene has CDR1 MDHEN and CDR2 SYDVKM. CDR3 sequence: CASTLAVTANVLTF. As DNA, the CDR3 is TGTGCCAGCACTCTTGCAGTTACGGCCAACGTCCTGACTTTC.

The chain uses TRBV19 and TRBJ2-1, with 12 bases aligning to TRBD2. CDR1 and CDR2 from the germline V gene are LNHDA and SQIVND (reference sequence). Trimming took 6 bases from V and 9 from J; bases not matched to a gene: 9. CDR3 length equals 15 residues. The CDR3: CASSGLAGPKGEQFF. The CDR3 nucleotides read TGTGCCAGTAGCGGACTAGCGGGACCGAAGGGTGAGCAGTTCTTC.